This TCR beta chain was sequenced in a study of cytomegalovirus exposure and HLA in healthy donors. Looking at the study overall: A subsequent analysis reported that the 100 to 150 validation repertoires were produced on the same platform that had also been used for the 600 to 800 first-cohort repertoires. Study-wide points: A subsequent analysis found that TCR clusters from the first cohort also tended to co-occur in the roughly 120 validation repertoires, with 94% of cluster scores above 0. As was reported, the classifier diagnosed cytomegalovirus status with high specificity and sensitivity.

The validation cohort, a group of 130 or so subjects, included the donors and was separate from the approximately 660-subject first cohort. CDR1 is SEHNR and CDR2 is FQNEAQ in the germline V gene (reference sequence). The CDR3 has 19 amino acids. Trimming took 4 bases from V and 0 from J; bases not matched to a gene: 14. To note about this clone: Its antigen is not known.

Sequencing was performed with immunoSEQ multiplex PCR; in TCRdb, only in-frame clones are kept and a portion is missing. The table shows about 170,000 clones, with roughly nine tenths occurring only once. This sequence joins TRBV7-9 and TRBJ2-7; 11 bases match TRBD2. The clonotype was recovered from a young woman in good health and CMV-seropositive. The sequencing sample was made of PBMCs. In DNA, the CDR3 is TGTGCCAGCAGCTCCACACTTATCATGACTAGCGGGAACTCCTACGAGCAGTACTTC. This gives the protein CASSSTLIMTSGNSYEQYF.